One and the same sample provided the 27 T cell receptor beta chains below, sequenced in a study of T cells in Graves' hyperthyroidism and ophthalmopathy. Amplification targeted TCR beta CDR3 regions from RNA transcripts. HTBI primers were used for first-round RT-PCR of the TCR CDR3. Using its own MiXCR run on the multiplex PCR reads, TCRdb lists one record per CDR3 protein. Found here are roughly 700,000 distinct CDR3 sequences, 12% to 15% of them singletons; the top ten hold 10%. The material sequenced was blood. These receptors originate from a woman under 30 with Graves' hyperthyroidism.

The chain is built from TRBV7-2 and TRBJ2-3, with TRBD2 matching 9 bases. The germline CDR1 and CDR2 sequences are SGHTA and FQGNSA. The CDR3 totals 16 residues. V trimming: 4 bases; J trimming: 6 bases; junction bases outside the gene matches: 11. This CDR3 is CASSSGRGGRADTQYF. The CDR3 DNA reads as TGTGCCAGCAGCTCCGGGAGGGGCGGGAGGGCGGATACGCAGTATTTT.

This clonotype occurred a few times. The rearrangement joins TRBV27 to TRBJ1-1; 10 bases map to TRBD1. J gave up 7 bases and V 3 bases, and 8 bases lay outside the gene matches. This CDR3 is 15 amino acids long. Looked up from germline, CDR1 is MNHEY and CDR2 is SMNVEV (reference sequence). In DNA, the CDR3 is TGTGCCAGCAGTTTGGGGACAGGGGCCGACTTTGAAGCTTTCTTT. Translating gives CASSLGTGADFEAFF.

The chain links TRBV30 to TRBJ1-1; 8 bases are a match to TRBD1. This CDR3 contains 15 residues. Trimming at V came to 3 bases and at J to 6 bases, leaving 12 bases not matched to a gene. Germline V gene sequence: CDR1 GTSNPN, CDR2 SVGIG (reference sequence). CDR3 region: CAWRAGGLGRAEAFF. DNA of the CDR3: TGTGCCTGGAGGGCAGGGGGCTTGGGGAGGGCTGAAGCTTTCTTT.

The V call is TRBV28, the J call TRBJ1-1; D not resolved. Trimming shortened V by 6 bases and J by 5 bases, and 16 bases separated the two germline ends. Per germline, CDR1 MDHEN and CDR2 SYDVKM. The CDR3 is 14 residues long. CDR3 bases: TGTGCCAGCAGCCGGACGCGAGGAATAACTGAAGCTTTCTTT. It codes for CASSRTRGITEAFF.

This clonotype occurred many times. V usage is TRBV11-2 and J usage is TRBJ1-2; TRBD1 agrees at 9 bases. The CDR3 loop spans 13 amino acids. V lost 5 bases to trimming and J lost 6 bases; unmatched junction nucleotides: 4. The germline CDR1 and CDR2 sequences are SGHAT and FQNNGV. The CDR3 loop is CASSPTGGDGYTF. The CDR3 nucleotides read TGTGCCAGCAGCCCTACAGGGGGCGATGGCTACACCTTC.

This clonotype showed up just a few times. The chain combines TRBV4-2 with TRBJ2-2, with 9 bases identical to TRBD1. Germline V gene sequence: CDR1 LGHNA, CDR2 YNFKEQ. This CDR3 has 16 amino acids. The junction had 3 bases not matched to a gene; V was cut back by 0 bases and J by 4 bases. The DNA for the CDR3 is TGTGCCAGCAGCCAAGATCTGACAGGGGGCACCGGGGAGCTGTTTTTT. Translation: CASSQDLTGGTGELFF.

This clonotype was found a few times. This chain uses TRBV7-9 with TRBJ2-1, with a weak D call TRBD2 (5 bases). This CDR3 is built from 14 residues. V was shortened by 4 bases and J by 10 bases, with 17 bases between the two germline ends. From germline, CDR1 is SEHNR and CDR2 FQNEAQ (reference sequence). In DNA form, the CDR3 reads TGTGCCAGCAGCTACCCGGGAAGGGTAGTGGAGCAGTTCTTC. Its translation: CASSYPGRVVEQFF.

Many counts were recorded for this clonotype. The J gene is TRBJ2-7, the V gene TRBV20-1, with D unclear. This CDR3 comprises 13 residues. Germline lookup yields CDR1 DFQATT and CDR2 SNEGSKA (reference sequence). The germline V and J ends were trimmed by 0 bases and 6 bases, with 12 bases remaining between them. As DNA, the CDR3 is TGCAGTGCTAGAGATCTCAAACAGACCGAGCAGTACTTC. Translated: CSARDLKQTEQYF.

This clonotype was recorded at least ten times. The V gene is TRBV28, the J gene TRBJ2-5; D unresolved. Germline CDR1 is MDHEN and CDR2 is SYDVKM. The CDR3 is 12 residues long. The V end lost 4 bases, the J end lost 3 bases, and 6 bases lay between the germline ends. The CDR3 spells CASSWTEETQYF. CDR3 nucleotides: TGTGCCAGCAGTTGGACGGAAGAGACCCAGTACTTC.

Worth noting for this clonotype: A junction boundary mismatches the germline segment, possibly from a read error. CDR3 sequence: CASSQDSWTVITQCF. The CDR3 nucleotides read TGTGCCAGCAGCCAGGACTCCTGGACAGTTATTACCCAGTGCTTC. The chain carries TRBV12-3 or TRBV12-4 and TRBJ2-5; tentatively, D is TRBD1 (6 bases). This CDR3 has 15 residues.

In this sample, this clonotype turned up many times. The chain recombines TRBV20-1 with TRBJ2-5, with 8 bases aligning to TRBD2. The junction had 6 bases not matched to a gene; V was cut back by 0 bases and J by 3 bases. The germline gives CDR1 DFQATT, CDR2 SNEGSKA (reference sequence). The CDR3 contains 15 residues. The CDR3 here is CSARDQSGREETQYF. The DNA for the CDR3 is TGCAGTGCTAGAGATCAAAGCGGGAGAGAAGAGACCCAGTACTTC.

This CDR3 reads CASSSRGPDNEQFF. The CDR3 DNA reads as TGTGCCAGCTCATCTAGAGGGCCCGACAATGAGCAGTTCTTC. V is TRBV18 and J is TRBJ2-1, with D perhaps matching TRBD2 (5 bases). Germline lookup yields CDR1 KGHSH and CDR2 LQKENI. The CDR3 loop spans 14 amino acids. Between the trimmed V and J ends, which lost 5 bases and 5 bases, there was a span of 13 bases.

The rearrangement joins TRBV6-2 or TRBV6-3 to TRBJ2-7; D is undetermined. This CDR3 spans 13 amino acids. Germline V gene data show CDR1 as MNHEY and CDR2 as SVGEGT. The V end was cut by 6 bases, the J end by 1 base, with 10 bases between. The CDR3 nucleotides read TGTGCCAGCAGGTCTTCAGCTTCCTACGAGCAGTACTTC. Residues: CASRSSASYEQYF.

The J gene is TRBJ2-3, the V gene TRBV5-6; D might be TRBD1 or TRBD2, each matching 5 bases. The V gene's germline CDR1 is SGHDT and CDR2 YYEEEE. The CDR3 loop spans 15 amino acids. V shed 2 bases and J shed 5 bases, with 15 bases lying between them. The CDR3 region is CASSFIDGGRDTQYF. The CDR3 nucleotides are TGTGCCAGCAGCTTCATTGATGGGGGAAGAGATACGCAGTATTTT. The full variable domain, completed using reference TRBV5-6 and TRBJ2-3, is DAGVTQSPTHLIKTRGQQVTLRCSPKSGHDTVSWYQQALGQGPQFIFQYYEEEERQRGNFPDRFSGHQFPNYSSELNVNALLLGDSALYLCASSFIDGGRDTQYFGPGTRLTVL.

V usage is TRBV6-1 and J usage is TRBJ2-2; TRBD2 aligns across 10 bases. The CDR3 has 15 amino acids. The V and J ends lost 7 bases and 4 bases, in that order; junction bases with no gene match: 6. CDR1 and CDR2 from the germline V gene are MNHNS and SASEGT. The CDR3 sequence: CASTLLAGTTGELFF. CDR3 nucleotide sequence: TGTGCCAGCACCCTACTAGCGGGGACCACCGGGGAGCTGTTTTTT.

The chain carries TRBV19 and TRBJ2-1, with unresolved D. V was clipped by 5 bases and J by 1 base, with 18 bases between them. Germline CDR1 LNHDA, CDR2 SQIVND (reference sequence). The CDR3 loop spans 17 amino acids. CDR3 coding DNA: TGTGCCAGTAGTCCGGGTGTTGGACGTCCTTCCTACAATGAGCAGTTCTTC. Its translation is CASSPGVGRPSYNEQFF. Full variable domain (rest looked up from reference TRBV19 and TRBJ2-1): DGGITQSPKYLFRKEGQNVTLSCEQNLNHDAMYWYRQDPGQGLRLIYYSQIVNDFQKGDIAEGYSVSREKKESFPLTVTSAQKNPTAFYLCASSPGVGRPSYNEQFFGPGTRLTVL.

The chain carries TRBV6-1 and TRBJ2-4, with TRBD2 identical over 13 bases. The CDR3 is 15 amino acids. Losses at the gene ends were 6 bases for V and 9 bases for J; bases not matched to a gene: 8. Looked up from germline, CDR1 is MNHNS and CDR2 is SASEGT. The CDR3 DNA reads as TGTGCCAGCAGCCTCGGACTAGCGGGAGTCAGCATTCAGTACTTC. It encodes CASSLGLAGVSIQYF.

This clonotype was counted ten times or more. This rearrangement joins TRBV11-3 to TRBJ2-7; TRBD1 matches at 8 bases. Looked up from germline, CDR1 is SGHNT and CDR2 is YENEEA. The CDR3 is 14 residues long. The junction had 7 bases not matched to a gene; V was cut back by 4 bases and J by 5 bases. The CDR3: CASSWTGMSDEQYF. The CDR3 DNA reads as TGTGCCAGCAGCTGGACAGGGATGAGCGACGAGCAGTACTTC.

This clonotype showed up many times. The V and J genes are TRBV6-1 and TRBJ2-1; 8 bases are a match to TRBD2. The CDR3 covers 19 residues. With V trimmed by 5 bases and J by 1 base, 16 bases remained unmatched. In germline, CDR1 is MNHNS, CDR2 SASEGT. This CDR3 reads CASSSSTSGLAPSYNEQFF. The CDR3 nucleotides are TGTGCCAGCAGTTCCTCTACTAGCGGCCTTGCCCCTTCCTACAATGAGCAGTTCTTC.

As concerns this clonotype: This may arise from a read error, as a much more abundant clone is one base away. CDR3 in amino acids: CATSRDRGGQPQHF. CDR3 DNA: TGTGCCACCAGCAGAGATAGGGGCGGTCAGCCCCAGCATTTT. The chain links TRBV15 to TRBJ1-5; D possibly corresponds to TRBD1 (5 bases). Per germline, CDR1 LNHNV and CDR2 YYDKDF (reference sequence). V was shortened by 0 bases and J by 6 bases, with 9 bases between the two germline ends. The CDR3 spans 14 residues.

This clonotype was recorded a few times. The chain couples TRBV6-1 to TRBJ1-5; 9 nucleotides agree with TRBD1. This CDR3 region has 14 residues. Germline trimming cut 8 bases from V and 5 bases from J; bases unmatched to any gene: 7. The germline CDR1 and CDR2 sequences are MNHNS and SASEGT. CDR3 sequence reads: CASRGQGVYQPQHF. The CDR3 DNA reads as TGTGCCAGCCGGGGACAGGGCGTATATCAGCCCCAGCATTTT.

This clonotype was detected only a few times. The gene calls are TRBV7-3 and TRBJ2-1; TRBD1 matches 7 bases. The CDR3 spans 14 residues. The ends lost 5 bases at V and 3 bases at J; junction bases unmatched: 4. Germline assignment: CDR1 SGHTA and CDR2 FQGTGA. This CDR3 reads CASSRRGNYNEQFF. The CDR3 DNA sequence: TGTGCCAGCAGCCGCAGGGGGAACTACAATGAGCAGTTCTTC.

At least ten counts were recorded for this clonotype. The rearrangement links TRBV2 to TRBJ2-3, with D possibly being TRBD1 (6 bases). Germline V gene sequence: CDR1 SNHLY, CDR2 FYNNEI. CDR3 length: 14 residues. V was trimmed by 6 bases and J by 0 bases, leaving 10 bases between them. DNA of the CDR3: TGTGCCAGCAGACAGGGTCTAAGCACAGATACGCAGTATTTT. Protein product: CASRQGLSTDTQYF.

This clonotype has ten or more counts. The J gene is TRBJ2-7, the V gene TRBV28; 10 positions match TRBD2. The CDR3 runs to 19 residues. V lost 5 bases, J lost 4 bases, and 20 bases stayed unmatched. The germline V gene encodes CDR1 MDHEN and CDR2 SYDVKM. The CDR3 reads CASSTRFHWLAGALYEQYF. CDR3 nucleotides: TGTGCCAGCAGTACCCGGTTTCATTGGCTAGCGGGAGCATTGTACGAGCAGTACTTC.

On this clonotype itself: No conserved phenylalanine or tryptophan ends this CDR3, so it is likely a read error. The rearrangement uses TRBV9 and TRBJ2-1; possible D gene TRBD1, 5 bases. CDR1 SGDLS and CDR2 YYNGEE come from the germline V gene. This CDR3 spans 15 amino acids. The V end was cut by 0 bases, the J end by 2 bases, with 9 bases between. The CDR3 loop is CASSVGVGPYNEQFL. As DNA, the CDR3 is TGTGCCAGCAGCGTAGGAGTGGGGCCCTACAATGAGCAGTTCCTC.

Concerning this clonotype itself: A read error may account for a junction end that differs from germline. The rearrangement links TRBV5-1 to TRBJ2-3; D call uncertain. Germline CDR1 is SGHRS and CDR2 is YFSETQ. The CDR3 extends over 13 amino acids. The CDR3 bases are TGCGCCAGCAGATTGGGTATCACAGATACGCAGTATTTT. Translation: CASRLGITDTQYF.

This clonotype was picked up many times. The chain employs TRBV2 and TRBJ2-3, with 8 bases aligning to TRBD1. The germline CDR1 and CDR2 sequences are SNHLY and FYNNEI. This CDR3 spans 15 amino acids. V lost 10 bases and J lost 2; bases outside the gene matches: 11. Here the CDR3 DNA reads TGTGCCAACGAACGGACAGGGTTTTTCACAGATACGCAGTATTTT. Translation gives CANERTGFFTDTQYF. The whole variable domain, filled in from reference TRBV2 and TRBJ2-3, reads EPEVTQTPSHQVTQMGQEVILRCVPISNHLYFYWYRQILGQKVEFLVSFYNNEISEKSEIFDDQFSVERPDGSNFTLKIRSTKLEDSAMYFCANERTGFFTDTQYFGPGTRLTVL.